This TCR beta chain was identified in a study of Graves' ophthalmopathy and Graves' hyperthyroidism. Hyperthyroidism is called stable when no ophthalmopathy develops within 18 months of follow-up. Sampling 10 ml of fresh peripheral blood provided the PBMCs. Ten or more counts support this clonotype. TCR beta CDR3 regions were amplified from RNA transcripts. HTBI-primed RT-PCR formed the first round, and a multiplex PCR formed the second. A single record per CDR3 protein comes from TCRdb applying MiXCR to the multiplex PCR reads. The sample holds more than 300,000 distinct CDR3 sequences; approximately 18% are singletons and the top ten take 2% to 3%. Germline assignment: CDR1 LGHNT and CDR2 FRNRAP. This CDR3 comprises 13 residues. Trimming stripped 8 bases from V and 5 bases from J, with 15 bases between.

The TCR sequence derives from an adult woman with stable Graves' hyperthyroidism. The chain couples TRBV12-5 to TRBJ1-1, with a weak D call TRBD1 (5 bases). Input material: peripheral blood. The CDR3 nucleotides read TGTGCTAGTAGGGACCGTGGAGAGACTGAAGCTTTCTTT. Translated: CASRDRGETEAFF.